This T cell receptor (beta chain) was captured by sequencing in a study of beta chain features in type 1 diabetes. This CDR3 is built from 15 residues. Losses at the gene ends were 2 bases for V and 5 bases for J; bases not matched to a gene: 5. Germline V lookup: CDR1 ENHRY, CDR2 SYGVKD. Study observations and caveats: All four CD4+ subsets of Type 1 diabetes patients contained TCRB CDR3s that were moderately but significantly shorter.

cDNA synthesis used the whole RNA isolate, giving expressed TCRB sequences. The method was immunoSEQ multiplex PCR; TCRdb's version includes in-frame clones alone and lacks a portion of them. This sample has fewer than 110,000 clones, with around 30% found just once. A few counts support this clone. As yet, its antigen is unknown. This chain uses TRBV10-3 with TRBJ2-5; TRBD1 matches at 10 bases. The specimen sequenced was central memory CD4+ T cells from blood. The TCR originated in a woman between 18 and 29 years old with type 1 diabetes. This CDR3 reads CAISEVGQGDETQYF. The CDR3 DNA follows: TGTGCCATCAGTGAGGTTGGACAGGGGGACGAGACCCAGTACTTC.